This T cell receptor (beta chain) was found in a study of blood T cell repertoires in COVID-19. Method: immunoSEQ multiplex PCR; TCRdb's copy keeps in-frame clones and lacks some. The table records more than 65,000 clones, 75% to 80% of them present only once. The germline V and J ends were trimmed by 7 bases and 7 bases, with 31 bases remaining between them. Germline V gene sequence: CDR1 SNHLY, CDR2 FYNNEI. The CDR3 is 19 amino acids. The sequencing input was peripheral blood. This chain connects TRBV2 to TRBJ1-4, with D unresolved. The sequence was obtained from a human donor in a cohort sampled during active COVID-19. The CDR3 nucleotides read TGTGCCAGCACCAACAAACGACTCGAGGACGGAGGCCTTAGTGAAAAACTGTTTTTT. Its protein product is CASTNKRLEDGGLSEKLFF.